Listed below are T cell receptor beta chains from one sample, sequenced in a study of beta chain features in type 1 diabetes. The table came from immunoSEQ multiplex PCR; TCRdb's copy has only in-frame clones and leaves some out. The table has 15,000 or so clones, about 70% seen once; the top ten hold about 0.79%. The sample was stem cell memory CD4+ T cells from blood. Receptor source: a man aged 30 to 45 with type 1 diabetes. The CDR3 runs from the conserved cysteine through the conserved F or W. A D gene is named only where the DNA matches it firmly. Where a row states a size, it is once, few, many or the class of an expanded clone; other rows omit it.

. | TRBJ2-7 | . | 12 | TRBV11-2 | TGTGCCAGCAGCTCCCGGGGGACCGAGCAGTACTTC | CASSSRGTEQYF
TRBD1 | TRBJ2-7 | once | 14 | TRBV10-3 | TGTGTCGTCCGCAGCGGACAGGGGTCTTACGAGCAGTACTTC | CVVRSGQGSYEQYF
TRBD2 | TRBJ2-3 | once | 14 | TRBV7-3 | TGTGCCAGCAGCTTAAACGGGGGGGCAGATACGCAGTATTTT | CASSLNGGADTQYF
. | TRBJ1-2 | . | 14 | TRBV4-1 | TGCGCCAGCAGCCCCGCCCCGGTTGGAGGCGGCTACACCTTC | CASSPAPVGGGYTF
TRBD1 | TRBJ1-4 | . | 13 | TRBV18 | TGTGCCACCAGGGGACAGGAGAATGAAAAACTGTTTTTT | CATRGQENEKLFF
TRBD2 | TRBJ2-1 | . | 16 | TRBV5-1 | TGCGCCAGCAGCGGGTCAGGGACTAGCGGCGTGGGCGAGCAGTTCTTC | CASSGSGTSGVGEQFF
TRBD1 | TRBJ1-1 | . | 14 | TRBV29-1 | TGCAGCATAATGGGACAGGGAGCATCATCTGAAGCTTTCTTT | CSIMGQGASSEAFF
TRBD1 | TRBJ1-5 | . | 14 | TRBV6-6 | TGTGCCAGCAGTTACGGGACAGGGGAGCAGCCCCAGCATTTT | CASSYGTGEQPQHF
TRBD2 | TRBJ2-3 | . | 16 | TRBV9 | TGTGCCAGCAGCGTAGTAGCGGGACTCAACACAGATACGCAGTATTTT | CASSVVAGLNTDTQYF
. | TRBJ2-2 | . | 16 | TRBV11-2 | TGTGCCAGCAGCTTATTACGGTCCGCGAACACCGGGGAGCTGTTTTTT | CASSLLRSANTGELFF
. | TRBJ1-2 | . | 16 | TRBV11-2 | TGTGCCAGCAGCCCTGTTGGTAAGGGGGAACACTATGGCTACACCTTC | CASSPVGKGEHYGYTF
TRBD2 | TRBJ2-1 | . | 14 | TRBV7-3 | TGTGCCAGCAGCTCTAGCGGAAACAACAATGAGCAGTTCTTC | CASSSSGNNNEQFF
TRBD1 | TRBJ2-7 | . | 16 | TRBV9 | TGTGCCAGCAGCGTAGGGGGAAGGACAGGGGCCCAGGAGCAGTACTTC | CASSVGGRTGAQEQYF
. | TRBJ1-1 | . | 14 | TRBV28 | TGTGCCAGCAGTGTCTACGTCAGGGGCACTGAAGCTTTCTTT | CASSVYVRGTEAFF
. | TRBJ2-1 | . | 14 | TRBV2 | TGTGCCAGCAGTGGTCCTCTTTCGGCGGATGAGCAGTTCTTC | CASSGPLSADEQFF
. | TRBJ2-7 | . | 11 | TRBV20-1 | TGCAGTGCTAGGCCCCAGTACGAGCAGTACTTC | CSARPQYEQYF
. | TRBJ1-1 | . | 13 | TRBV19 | TGTGCCAGTAGTACGACAGTGAACACTGAAGCTTTCTTT | CASSTTVNTEAFF
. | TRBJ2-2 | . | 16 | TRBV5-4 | TGTGCCAGCAGCTTCCGGGGTGGGGGGATCACCGGGGAGCTGTTTTTT | CASSFRGGGITGELFF
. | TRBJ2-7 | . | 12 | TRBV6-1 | TGTGCCAGCCTAGGGGTGTTCCACGAGCAGTACTTC | CASLGVFHEQYF
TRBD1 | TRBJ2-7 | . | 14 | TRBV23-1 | TGCGCCATCCACAATCGGACAGGGACCTACGAGCAGTACTTC | CAIHNRTGTYEQYF
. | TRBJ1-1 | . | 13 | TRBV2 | TGTGCCAGCAGTTTACAGGCGAACACTGAAGCTTTCTTT | CASSLQANTEAFF